The clone carrying this T cell receptor beta chain showed up many times. The antigen is not known. The data are from a study of T cell repertoires in cytomegalovirus infection. On the study more broadly: From public TCR beta signatures came an indication of both CMV infection and matching HLA type. Findings of the study overall: Ex vivo responses were dominated by HLA-C-restricted CMV-specific TCR beta clonotypes. Carriers of CMV plus the relevant HLA were identified by cumulative public TCR beta family frequency.

In germline, CDR1 is DFQATT, CDR2 SNEGSKA (reference sequence). V was pared by 0 bases and J by 0 bases, with 11 bases between. CDR3 length: 15 amino acids. TCRdb ran MiXCR on the reads and lists one entry per CDR3 protein. The table lists approximately 500,000 distinct CDR3 sequences, 10% to 12% of them singletons. Sequenced input: PBMCs. This chain joins TRBV20-1 and TRBJ1-2; D is ambiguous. The receptor was isolated from a human donor in good health (CMV status not recorded). Some clones in this sample may be carry-over from other donors' samples. The CDR3 reads CSARDLLGTNYGYTF. CDR3 nucleotide sequence: TGCAGTGCTAGAGATCTACTGGGCACTAACTATGGCTACACCTTC.